These T cell receptor beta chains were read from a single sample in a study of Graves' ophthalmopathy and Graves' hyperthyroidism. TCRdb fed the multiplex PCR reads into MiXCR, producing one record per CDR3 protein. The table has 600,000 to 650,000 distinct CDR3 sequences, 20% to 25% seen once. Sequenced sample: peripheral blood. The origin of the receptors is a young woman with stable Graves' hyperthyroidism. Some clones in this sample may be carry-over from other donors' samples. CDR3s include the opening cysteine and the closing phenylalanine or tryptophan. The D gene is left open where the match is weak. The size of a clone is reported for some rows only, either as once, few or many, or as a class for expanded clones.

abundance: many; d_gene: -; j_gene: TRBJ2-2; v_gene: TRBV12-3/TRBV12-4; CDR3aa: CATKGQDTGELFF; CDR3nt: TGTGCCACCAAGGGACAAGACACCGGGGAGCTGTTTTTT
abundance: many; d_gene: TRBD1; j_gene: TRBJ1-6; v_gene: TRBV6-1; CDR3aa: CASSGQGGSPLHF; CDR3nt: TGTGCCAGCAGCGGACAGGGGGGTTCACCCCTCCACTTT
abundance: many; d_gene: TRBD1; j_gene: TRBJ2-5; v_gene: TRBV5-1; CDR3aa: CASSSRGTGQETQYF; CDR3nt: TGCGCCAGCAGCTCCCGCGGGACAGGACAAGAGACCCAGTACTTC
abundance: many; d_gene: -; j_gene: TRBJ2-5; v_gene: TRBV19; CDR3aa: CASSQIRETQYF; CDR3nt: TGTGCCAGTAGTCAGATCCGAGAGACCCAGTACTTC
abundance: -; d_gene: TRBD1; j_gene: TRBJ1-3; v_gene: TRBV12-5; CDR3aa: CASGSSPGQGLSGNTIYF; CDR3nt: TGTGCTAGTGGTTCTTCCCCGGGACAGGGACTCTCTGGAAACACCATATATTTT
abundance: few; d_gene: TRBD2; j_gene: TRBJ2-5; v_gene: TRBV6-5; CDR3aa: CASSYSPGGGAPGTQYF; CDR3nt: TGTGCCAGCAGTTACTCACCTGGCGGGGGAGCCCCAGGGACCCAGTACTTC
abundance: few; d_gene: -; j_gene: TRBJ1-3; v_gene: TRBV5-1; CDR3aa: CASSLGSNSGNTIYF; CDR3nt: TGCGCCAGCAGCTTGGGCAGCAACTCTGGAAACACCATATATTTT
abundance: many; d_gene: -; j_gene: TRBJ1-1; v_gene: TRBV10-3; CDR3aa: CAISESMGNTEAFF; CDR3nt: TGTGCCATCAGTGAGTCGATGGGGAACACTGAAGCTTTCTTT
abundance: -; d_gene: -; j_gene: TRBJ2-5; v_gene: TRBV18; CDR3aa: CATLTVPGEETQYF; CDR3nt: TGTGCCACCCTCACCGTGCCCGGGGAAGAGACCCAGTACTTC
abundance: -; d_gene: TRBD1; j_gene: TRBJ2-5; v_gene: TRBV6-5; CDR3aa: CASSYLPDRGETQYF; CDR3nt: TGTGCCAGCAGTTACCTCCCGGACAGGGGAGAGACCCAGTACTTC
abundance: many; d_gene: TRBD1; j_gene: TRBJ2-2; v_gene: TRBV11-2; CDR3aa: CASSLLGTGNTGELFF; CDR3nt: TGTGCCAGCAGCTTACTTGGGACAGGAAACACCGGGGAGCTGTTTTTT
abundance: once; d_gene: -; j_gene: TRBJ1-2; v_gene: TRBV10-3; CDR3aa: CAISDGAGYTF; CDR3nt: TGTGCCATCAGTGACGGCGCCGGCTACACCTTC
abundance: -; d_gene: -; j_gene: TRBJ2-5; v_gene: TRBV10-3; CDR3aa: CATRRGPSKTQYF; CDR3nt: TGTGCCACCAGGCGGGGCCCTAGCAAGACCCAGTACTTC
abundance: -; d_gene: -; j_gene: TRBJ1-3; v_gene: TRBV7-3; CDR3aa: CASSLLGGTIYF; CDR3nt: TGTGCCAGCAGCCTGCTTGGGGGCACCATATATTTT
abundance: few; d_gene: -; j_gene: TRBJ2-7; v_gene: TRBV4-1; CDR3aa: CASSQVQGRVQYF; CDR3nt: TGCGCCAGCAGCCAAGTCCAGGGACGAGTGCAGTACTTC
abundance: few; d_gene: -; j_gene: TRBJ2-7; v_gene: TRBV6-1; CDR3aa: CASSEPGTWRYEQYF; CDR3nt: TGTGCCAGCAGTGAACCCGGGACGTGGAGGTACGAGCAGTACTTC
abundance: few; d_gene: -; j_gene: TRBJ1-6; v_gene: TRBV4-1; CDR3aa: CASSQDLDNNSPLHF; CDR3nt: TGCGCCAGCAGCCAAGATCTGGACAATAATTCACCCCTCCACTTT
abundance: many; d_gene: -; j_gene: TRBJ2-7; v_gene: TRBV19; CDR3aa: CASSISTGIQSYEQYF; CDR3nt: TGTGCCAGTAGTATCTCTACAGGGATCCAATCCTACGAGCAGTACTTC
abundance: -; d_gene: TRBD1; j_gene: TRBJ1-1; v_gene: TRBV7-8; CDR3aa: CASSRHGTGGTEAFF; CDR3nt: TGTGCCAGCAGCCGCCACGGGACAGGGGGCACTGAAGCTTTCTTT
abundance: -; d_gene: -; j_gene: TRBJ2-7; v_gene: TRBV5-1; CDR3aa: CASSHTSGHQGEQYF; CDR3nt: TGCGCCAGCAGCCACACCTCCGGACACCAGGGCGAGCAGTACTTC
abundance: many; d_gene: TRBD2; j_gene: TRBJ2-7; v_gene: TRBV6-1; CDR3aa: CASSRGGDPYEQYF; CDR3nt: TGTGCCAGCAGTCGGGGGGGGGACCCCTACGAGCAGTACTTC
abundance: -; d_gene: -; j_gene: TRBJ2-7; v_gene: TRBV19; CDR3aa: CASSGEKTYEQYF; CDR3nt: TGTGCCAGTAGTGGAGAAAAGACCTACGAGCAGTACTTC
abundance: many; d_gene: -; j_gene: TRBJ2-7; v_gene: TRBV6-1; CDR3aa: CASQYGDYEQYF; CDR3nt: TGTGCCAGCCAATACGGAGATTACGAGCAGTACTTC